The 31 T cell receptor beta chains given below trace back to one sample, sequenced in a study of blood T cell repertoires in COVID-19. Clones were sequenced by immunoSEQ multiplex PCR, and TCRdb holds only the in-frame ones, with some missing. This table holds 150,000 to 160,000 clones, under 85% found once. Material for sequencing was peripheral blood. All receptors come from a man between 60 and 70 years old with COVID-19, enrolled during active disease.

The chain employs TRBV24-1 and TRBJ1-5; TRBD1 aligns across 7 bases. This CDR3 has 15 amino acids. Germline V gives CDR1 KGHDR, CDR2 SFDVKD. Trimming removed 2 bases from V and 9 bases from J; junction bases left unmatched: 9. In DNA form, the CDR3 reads TGTGCCACCAGTGATTCAGGACAGGTGCCTTGGCCCCAGCATTTT. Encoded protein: CATSDSGQVPWPQHF.

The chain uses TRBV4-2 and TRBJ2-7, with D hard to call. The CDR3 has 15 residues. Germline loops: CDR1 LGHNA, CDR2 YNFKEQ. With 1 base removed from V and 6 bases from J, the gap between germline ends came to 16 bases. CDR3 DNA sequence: TGTGCCAGCAGCCAAGGTGGCTCCCTTCCCCTCGAGCAGTACTTC. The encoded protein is CASSQGGSLPLEQYF.

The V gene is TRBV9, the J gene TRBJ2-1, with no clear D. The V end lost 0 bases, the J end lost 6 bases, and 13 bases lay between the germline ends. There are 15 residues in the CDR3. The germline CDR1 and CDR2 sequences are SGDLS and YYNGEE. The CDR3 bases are TGTGCCAGCAGCGTAGATGGATGGAGTCCCAATGAGCAGTTCTTC. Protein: CASSVDGWSPNEQFF.

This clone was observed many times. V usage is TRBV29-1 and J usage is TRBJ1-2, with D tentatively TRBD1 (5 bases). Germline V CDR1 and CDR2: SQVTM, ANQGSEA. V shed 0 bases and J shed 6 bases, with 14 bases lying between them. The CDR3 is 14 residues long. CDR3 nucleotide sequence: TGCAGCGTTGAAGACCCCGGGACTCTCCATGGCTACACCTTC. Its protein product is CSVEDPGTLHGYTF.

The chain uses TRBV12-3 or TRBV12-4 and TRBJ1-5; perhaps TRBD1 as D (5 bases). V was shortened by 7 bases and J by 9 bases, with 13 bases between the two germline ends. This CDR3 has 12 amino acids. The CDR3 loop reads CASNGGAMPQHF. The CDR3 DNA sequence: TGTGCCAGCAATGGTGGGGCAATGCCCCAGCATTTT.

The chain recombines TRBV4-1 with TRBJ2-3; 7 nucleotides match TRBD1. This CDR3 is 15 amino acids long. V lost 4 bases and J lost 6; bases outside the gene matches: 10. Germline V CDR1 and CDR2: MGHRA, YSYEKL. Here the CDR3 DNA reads TGCGCCAGCAGCCTAGGACAGGCCGGGTTGGATACGCAGTATTTT. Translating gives CASSLGQAGLDTQYF.

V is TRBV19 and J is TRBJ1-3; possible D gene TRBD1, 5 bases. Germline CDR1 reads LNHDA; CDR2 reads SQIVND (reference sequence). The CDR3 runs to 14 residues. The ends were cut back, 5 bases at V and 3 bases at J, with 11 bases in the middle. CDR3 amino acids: CASSVGHVGNTIYF. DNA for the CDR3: TGTGCCAGTAGTGTTGGACACGTTGGAAACACCATATATTTT.

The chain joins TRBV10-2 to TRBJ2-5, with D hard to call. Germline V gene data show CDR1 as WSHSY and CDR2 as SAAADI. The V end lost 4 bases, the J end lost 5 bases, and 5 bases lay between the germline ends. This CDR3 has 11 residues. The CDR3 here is CASSARETQYF. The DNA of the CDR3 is TGCGCCAGCAGTGCCCGGGAGACCCAGTACTTC.

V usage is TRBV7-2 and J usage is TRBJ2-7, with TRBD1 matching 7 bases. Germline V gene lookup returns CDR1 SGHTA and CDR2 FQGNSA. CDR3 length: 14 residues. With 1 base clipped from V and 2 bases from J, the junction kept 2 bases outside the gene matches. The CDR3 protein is CASSLVQGAYEQYF. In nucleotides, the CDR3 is TGTGCCAGCAGCTTAGTCCAGGGGGCCTACGAGCAGTACTTC.

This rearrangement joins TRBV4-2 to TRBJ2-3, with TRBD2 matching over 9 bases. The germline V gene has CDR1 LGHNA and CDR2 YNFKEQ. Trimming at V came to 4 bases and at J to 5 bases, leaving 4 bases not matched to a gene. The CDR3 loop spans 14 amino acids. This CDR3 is CASSPQTSGDTQYF. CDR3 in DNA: TGTGCCAGCAGCCCCCAGACTAGCGGAGATACGCAGTATTTT.

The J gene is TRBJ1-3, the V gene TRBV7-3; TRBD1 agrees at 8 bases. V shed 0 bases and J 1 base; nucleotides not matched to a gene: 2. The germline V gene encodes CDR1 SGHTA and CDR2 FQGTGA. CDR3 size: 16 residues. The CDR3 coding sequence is TGTGCCAGCAGCTTAACCGGGGACAGGTCTGGAAACACCATATATTTT. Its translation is CASSLTGDRSGNTIYF. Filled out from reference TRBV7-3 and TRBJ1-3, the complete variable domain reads GAGVSQTPSNKVTEKGKYVELRCDPISGHTALYWYRQSLGQGPEFLIYFQGTGAADDSGLPNDRFFAVRPEGSVSTLKIQRTERGDSAVYLCASSLTGDRSGNTIYFGEGSWLTVV.

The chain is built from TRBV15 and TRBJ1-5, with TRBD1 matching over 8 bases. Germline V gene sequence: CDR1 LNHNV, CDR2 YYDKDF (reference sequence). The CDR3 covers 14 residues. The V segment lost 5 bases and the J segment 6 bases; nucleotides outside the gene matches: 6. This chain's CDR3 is CATSSQTGVQPQHF. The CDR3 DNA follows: TGTGCCACCAGCTCCCAGACAGGGGTTCAGCCCCAGCATTTT.

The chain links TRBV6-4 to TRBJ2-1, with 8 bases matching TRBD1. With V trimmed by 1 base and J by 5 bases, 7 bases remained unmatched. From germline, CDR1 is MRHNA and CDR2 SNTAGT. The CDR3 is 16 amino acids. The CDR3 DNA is TGTGCCAGCAGTGACTTAGGGGGGACAGGAAACAATGAGCAGTTCTTC. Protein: CASSDLGGTGNNEQFF.

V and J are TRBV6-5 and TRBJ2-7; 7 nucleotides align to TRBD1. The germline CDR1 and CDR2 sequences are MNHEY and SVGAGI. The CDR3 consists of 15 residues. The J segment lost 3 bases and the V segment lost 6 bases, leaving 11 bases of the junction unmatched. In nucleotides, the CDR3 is TGTGCCAGCAGCCGGACAGGAAGGTTACTCTACGAGCAGTACTTC. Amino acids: CASSRTGRLLYEQYF.

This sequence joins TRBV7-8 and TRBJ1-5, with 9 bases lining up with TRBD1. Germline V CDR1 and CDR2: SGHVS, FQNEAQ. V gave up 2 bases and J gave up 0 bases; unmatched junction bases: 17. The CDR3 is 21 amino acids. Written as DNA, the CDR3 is TGTGCCAGCAGCTTACCCGCCGGGACAGGGAAAACTATCTATAGCAATCAGCCCCAGCATTTT. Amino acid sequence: CASSLPAGTGKTIYSNQPQHF.

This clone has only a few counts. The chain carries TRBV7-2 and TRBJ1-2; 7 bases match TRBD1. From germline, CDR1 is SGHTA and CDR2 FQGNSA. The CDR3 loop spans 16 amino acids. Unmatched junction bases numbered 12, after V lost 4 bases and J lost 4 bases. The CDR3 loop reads CASSSTQGGLLYGYTF. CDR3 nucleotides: TGTGCCAGCAGCTCCACCCAGGGGGGCCTGCTCTATGGCTACACCTTC.

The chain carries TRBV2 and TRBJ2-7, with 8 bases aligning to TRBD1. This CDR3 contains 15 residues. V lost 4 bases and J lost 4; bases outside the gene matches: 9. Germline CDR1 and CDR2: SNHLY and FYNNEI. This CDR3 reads CASSGRDRGGYEQYF. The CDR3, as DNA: TGTGCCAGCAGTGGGCGAGACAGGGGAGGATACGAGCAGTACTTC.

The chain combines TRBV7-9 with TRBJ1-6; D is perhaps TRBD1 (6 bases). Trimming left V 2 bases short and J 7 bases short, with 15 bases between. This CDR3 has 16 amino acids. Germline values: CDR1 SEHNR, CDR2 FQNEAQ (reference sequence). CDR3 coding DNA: TGTGCCAGCAGCTTAAGGTGGACAGTTGACAATTCACCCCTCCACTTT. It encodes CASSLRWTVDNSPLHF.

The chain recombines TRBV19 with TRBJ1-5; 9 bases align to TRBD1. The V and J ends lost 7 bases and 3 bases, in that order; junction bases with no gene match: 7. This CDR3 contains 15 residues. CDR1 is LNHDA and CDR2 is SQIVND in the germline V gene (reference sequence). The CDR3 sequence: CASTTGGNYNQPQHF. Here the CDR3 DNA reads TGTGCCAGTACCACAGGGGGCAATTACAATCAGCCCCAGCATTTT.

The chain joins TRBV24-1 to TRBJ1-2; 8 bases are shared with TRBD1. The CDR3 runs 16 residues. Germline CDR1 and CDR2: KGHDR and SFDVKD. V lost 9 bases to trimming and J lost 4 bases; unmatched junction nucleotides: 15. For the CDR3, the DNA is TGTGCCACCGCACTTGAATCAGGGGGCGTGAGCTATGGCTACACCTTC. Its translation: CATALESGGVSYGYTF.

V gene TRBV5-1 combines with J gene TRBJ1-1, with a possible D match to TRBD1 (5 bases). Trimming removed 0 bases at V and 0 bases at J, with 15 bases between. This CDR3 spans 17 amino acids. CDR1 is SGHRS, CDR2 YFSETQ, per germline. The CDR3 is CASSLGPGFSMNTEAFF. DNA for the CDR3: TGCGCCAGCAGCTTGGGGCCAGGGTTTTCAATGAACACTGAAGCTTTCTTT.

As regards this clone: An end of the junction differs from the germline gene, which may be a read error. CDR3 residues: CAISQSGERGGAFF. The CDR3, as DNA: TGTGCCATCAGTCAGTCAGGGGAGAGAGGGGGAGCTTTCTTT. The gene calls are TRBV10-3 and TRBJ1-1, with a possible D match to TRBD1 (6 bases). This CDR3 has 14 amino acids. Germline V gene lookup returns CDR1 ENHRY and CDR2 SYGVKD.

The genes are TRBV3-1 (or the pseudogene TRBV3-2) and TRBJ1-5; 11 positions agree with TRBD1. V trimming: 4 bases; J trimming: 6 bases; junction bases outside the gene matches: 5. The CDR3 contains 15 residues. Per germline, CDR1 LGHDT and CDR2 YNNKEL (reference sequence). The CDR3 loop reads CASSPFGTGGQPQHF. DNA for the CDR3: TGTGCCAGCAGCCCCTTCGGGACAGGGGGTCAGCCCCAGCATTTT.

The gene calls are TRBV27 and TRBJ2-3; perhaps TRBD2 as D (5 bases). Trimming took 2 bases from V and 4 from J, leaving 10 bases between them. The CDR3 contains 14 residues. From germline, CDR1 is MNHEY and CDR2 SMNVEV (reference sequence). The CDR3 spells CASSLRASPDTQYF. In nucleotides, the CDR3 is TGTGCCAGCAGTTTACGGGCTAGCCCAGATACGCAGTATTTT.

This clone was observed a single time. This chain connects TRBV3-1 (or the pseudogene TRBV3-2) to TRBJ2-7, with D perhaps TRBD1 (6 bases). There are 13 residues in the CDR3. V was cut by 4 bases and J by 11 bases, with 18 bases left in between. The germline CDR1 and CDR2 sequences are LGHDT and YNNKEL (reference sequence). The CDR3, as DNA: TGTGCCAGCAGCCTTCGACTCGAAGGGGGAGAGTACTTC. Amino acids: CASSLRLEGGEYF.

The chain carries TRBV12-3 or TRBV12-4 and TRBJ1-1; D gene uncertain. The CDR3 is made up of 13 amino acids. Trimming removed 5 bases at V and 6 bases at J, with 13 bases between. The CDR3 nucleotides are TGTGCCAGCAGTACACACGGGATTGCTGAAGCTTTCTTT. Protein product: CASSTHGIAEAFF.

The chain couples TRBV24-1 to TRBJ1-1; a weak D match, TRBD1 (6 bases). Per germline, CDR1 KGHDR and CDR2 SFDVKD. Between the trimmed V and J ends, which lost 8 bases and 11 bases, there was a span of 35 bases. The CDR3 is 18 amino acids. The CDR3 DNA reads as TGTGCCACCACCCAGGGGACAAACGAGTGGAGACGGTTGGGTGAGGCTTTCTTT. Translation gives CATTQGTNEWRRLGEAFF.

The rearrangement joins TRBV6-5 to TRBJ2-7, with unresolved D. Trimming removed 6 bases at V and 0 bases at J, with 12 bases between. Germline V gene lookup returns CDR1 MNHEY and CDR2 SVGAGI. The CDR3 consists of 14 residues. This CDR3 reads CASSQDESSYEQYF. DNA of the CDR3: TGTGCCAGCAGCCAGGATGAGAGCTCCTACGAGCAGTACTTC.

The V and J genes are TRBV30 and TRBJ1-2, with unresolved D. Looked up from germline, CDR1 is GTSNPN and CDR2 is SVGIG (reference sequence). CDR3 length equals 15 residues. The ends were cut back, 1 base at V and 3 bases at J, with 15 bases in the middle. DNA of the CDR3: TGTGCCTGGAGTGCCGATGTTGACACGTACTATGGCTACACCTTC. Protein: CAWSADVDTYYGYTF.

The CDR3 nucleotides are TGTGCCAGCAGTGAGGCAGGGTACAATGAGCAGTTCTTC. This gives the protein CASSEAGYNEQFF. This chain joins TRBV2 and TRBJ2-1; perhaps TRBD1 as D (5 bases). Trimming shortened V by 3 bases and J by 4 bases, and 7 bases separated the two germline ends. The CDR3 extends over 13 amino acids. In germline, CDR1 is SNHLY, CDR2 FYNNEI.

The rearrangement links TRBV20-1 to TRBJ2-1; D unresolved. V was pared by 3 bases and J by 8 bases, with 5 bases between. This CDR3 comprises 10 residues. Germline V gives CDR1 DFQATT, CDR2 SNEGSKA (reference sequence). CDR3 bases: TGCAGTGCTAGCGGAGATGAGCAGTTCTTC. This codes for CSASGDEQFF.